A single sample is the source of the 19 T cell receptor beta chains below, sequenced in a study of T cell responses to AZD1222 COVID-19 vaccine. Generated by immunoSEQ multiplex PCR, the TCRdb table keeps only in-frame clones and is missing some. This table holds some 120,000 clones, over 75% found once. Here the sequenced sample was peripheral blood, taken on day 0 of AZD1222 vaccination. Receptors were obtained from an adult in good health.

This chain connects TRBV16 to TRBJ1-5; weak D call: TRBD1 (6 bases). The CDR3 has 14 residues. CDR1 and CDR2 from the germline V gene are KGHSY and FQNENV. The V end lost 5 bases, the J end lost 2 bases, and 10 bases lay between the germline ends. CDR3: CASSLQGRNQPQHF. The CDR3 DNA reads TGTGCCAGCAGCTTACAGGGACGCAATCAGCCCCAGCATTTT.

The chain is built from TRBV19 and TRBJ1-5; D remains unclear. This CDR3 comprises 15 residues. Germline values: CDR1 LNHDA, CDR2 SQIVND (reference sequence). The V end lost 6 bases, the J end lost 0 bases, and 12 bases lay between the germline ends. CDR3: CASRALPYSNQPQHF. In nucleotides, the CDR3 is TGTGCCAGTAGAGCCTTACCATATAGCAATCAGCCCCAGCATTTT.

The rearrangement uses TRBV4-2 and TRBJ2-3; weak D call: TRBD2 (5 bases). The V end was cut by 4 bases, the J end by 4 bases, with 15 bases between. Per the germline V gene, CDR1 is LGHNA and CDR2 is YNFKEQ. The CDR3 covers 15 residues. CDR3 coding DNA: TGTGCCAGCAGCCCCTTGGAGATGGGAGCAGATACGCAGTATTTT. Translating gives CASSPLEMGADTQYF.

The chain carries TRBV28 and TRBJ1-3, with D hard to call. The CDR3 covers 15 residues. Trimming cost V 10 bases and J 0 bases, with 16 bases left between them. CDR1 MDHEN and CDR2 SYDVKM come from the germline V gene. The CDR3 nucleotides read TGTGCCACCGCCCCACGCCCACACTCTGGAAACACCATATATTTT. Translation: CATAPRPHSGNTIYF.

This sequence joins TRBV29-1 and TRBJ2-1; the D gene is possibly TRBD2 (5 bases). From germline, CDR1 is SQVTM and CDR2 ANQGSEA. Trimming removed 5 bases at V and 9 bases at J, with 14 bases between. The CDR3 has 12 residues. The chain's CDR3 is CSVLAGRGEQFF. CDR3 nucleotide sequence: TGCAGCGTTCTTGCGGGTCGGGGTGAGCAGTTCTTC.

This clone was recorded once. CDR3 sequence reads: CASRDRGRTEAFF. The CDR3 DNA is TGTGCCAGCCGAGACAGGGGACGCACTGAAGCTTTCTTT. This chain joins TRBV25-1 and TRBJ1-1; 8 bases are a match to TRBD1. CDR3 size: 13 residues. CDR1 is MGHDK, CDR2 SYGVNS, per germline. V lost 8 bases, J lost 4 bases, and 6 bases stayed unmatched.

Concerning this clone: The limits of the CDR3 on the DNA are not certain, so only TCRdb's listed CDR3 is given. The chain links TRBV9 to TRBJ2-2; TRBD2 is taken as the D call from the table, unchecked against the DNA. Germline values: CDR1 SGDLS, CDR2 YYNGEE. The length of the CDR3 is 13 amino acids, counting both ends. The CDR3 loop reads CASSVVRFGELFF.

This chain links TRBV11-1 with TRBJ2-7; a possible D gene is TRBD1 (5 bases). This CDR3 contains 14 residues. CDR1 SGHAT and CDR2 FQDESV come from the germline V gene (reference sequence). Trimming stripped 1 base from V and 2 bases from J, with 9 bases between. The CDR3 loop reads CASSLDTGPYEQYF. The DNA of the CDR3 is TGTGCCAGCAGCTTAGATACAGGACCCTACGAGCAGTACTTC. The complete variable domain, with remaining parts taken from reference TRBV11-1 and TRBJ2-7, reads EAEVAQSPRYKITEKSQAVAFWCDPISGHATLYWYRQILGQGPELLVQFQDESVVDDSQLPKDRFSAERLKGVDSTLKIQPAELGDSAMYLCASSLDTGPYEQYFGPGTRLTVT.

The chain couples TRBV4-1 to TRBJ1-1; tentatively, D is TRBD1 (6 bases). The CDR3 sequence is 15 residues long. Germline values: CDR1 MGHRA, CDR2 YSYEKL. The V end lost 7 bases, the J end lost 1 base, and 16 bases lay between the germline ends. The CDR3 loop is CASTPGAGRNTEAFF. The CDR3 bases are TGCGCCAGCACCCCGGGGGCAGGCCGGAACACTGAAGCTTTCTTT.

The V and J genes are TRBV2 and TRBJ1-2; D perhaps matches TRBD1 (5 bases). The CDR3 is 14 residues long. V lost 4 bases, J lost 3 bases, and 12 bases lay in between. Germline CDR1 and CDR2: SNHLY and FYNNEI. The CDR3 loop reads CASSVEDTYYGYTF. The CDR3 DNA follows: TGTGCCAGCAGTGTTGAGGACACCTACTATGGCTACACCTTC.

The chain has TRBV15 and TRBJ1-2; possible D gene TRBD1, 5 bases. The CDR3 has 14 residues. V was clipped by 1 base and J by 8 bases, with 14 bases between them. Germline V gene sequence: CDR1 LNHNV, CDR2 YYDKDF (reference sequence). The CDR3, as DNA: TGTGCCACCAGCAGAGGGAACGGGGCTTTCGGCTACACCTTC. Protein product: CATSRGNGAFGYTF.

In regard to this clone: One end of the junction does not line up with germline, which may come from a read error. The chain has TRBV2 and TRBJ1-2; no firm D call. CDR3 length: 12 amino acids. In germline, CDR1 is SNHLY, CDR2 FYNNEI. CDR3: CASQITENRASF. The CDR3 bases are TGTGCCAGCCAGATAACAGAAAACAGAGCTTCCTTC.

This chain uses TRBV30 with TRBJ1-2; no definite D call. In germline, CDR1 is GTSNPN, CDR2 SVGIG (reference sequence). Trimming took 6 bases from V and 7 from J, leaving 9 bases between them. There are 10 residues in the CDR3. CDR3 loop: CACFEGGYTF. CDR3 coding DNA: TGTGCCTGTTTTGAGGGTGGCTACACCTTC.

This sequence joins TRBV12-3 or TRBV12-4 and TRBJ1-2, with D uncertain. This CDR3 is built from 13 residues. V was trimmed by 6 bases and J by 4 bases, leaving 12 bases between them. CDR3: CASRVGVSYGYTF. The CDR3 nucleotides are TGTGCCAGCAGAGTGGGAGTCAGCTATGGCTACACCTTC.

This rearrangement joins TRBV27 to TRBJ1-5; D ambiguous. There are 16 residues in the CDR3. V lost 2 bases and J 6 bases, leaving 17 bases between the germline ends. In germline, CDR1 is MNHEY, CDR2 SMNVEV (reference sequence). The CDR3 region is CASSLIDPSDGQPQHF. The CDR3 coding sequence is TGTGCCAGCAGTTTAATAGACCCCTCGGACGGTCAGCCCCAGCATTTT.

This chain joins TRBV12-5 and TRBJ2-2; D is uncertain. The length of the CDR3 is 13 residues. Trimming pared 0 bases from V and 5 bases from J, leaving 4 bases between. Germline lookup yields CDR1 LGHNT and CDR2 FRNRAP. This CDR3 reads CASGLVVTGELFF. The DNA for the CDR3 is TGTGCTAGTGGTTTGGTAGTTACCGGGGAGCTGTTTTTT.

The chain uses TRBV5-4 and TRBJ1-1; D not certain. Germline V gives CDR1 SGHNT, CDR2 YYREEE (reference sequence). Trimming pared 0 bases from V and 1 base from J, leaving 4 bases between. The CDR3 is 13 residues long. In DNA, the CDR3 is TGTGCCAGCAGCTTGGCGGAGAACACTGAAGCTTTCTTT. The encoded protein is CASSLAENTEAFF.

On this clone: Other DNA sequences from this sample encode an identical CDR3 as well. The chain carries TRBV6-5 and TRBJ2-2; 10 positions agree with TRBD2. The CDR3 is 15 amino acids. The V and J ends lost 5 bases and 1 base, in that order; junction bases with no gene match: 1. Germline assignment: CDR1 MNHEY and CDR2 SVGAGI. The CDR3 loop is CASSRLAGNTGELFF. The CDR3, as DNA: TGTGCCAGCAGTCGACTAGCGGGGAACACCGGGGAGCTGTTTTTT.

The chain joins TRBV19 to TRBJ2-1; TRBD2 matches at 8 bases. Germline values: CDR1 LNHDA, CDR2 SQIVND (reference sequence). The CDR3 contains 14 residues. Germline trimming cut 2 bases from V and 5 bases from J; bases unmatched to any gene: 2. CDR3 region: CASSITAGDNEQFF. The CDR3 DNA follows: TGTGCCAGTAGTATAACAGCGGGAGACAATGAGCAGTTCTTC.